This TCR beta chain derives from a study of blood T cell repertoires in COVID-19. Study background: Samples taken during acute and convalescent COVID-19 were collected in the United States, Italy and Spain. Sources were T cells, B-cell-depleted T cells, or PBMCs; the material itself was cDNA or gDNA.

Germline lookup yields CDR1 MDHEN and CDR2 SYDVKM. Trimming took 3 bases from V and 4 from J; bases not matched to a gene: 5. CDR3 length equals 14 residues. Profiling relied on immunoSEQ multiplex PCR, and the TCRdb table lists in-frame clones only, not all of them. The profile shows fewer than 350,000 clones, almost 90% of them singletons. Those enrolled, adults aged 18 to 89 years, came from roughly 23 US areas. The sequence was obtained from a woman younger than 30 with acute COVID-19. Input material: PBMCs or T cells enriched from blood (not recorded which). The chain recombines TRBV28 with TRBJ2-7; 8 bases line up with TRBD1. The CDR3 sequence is CASSFAGQEYEQYF. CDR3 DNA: TGTGCCAGCAGTTTCGCGGGACAGGAGTACGAGCAGTACTTC.